This entry lists 12 T cell receptor beta chains sequenced from one sample in a study of cytotoxic CD8 clonotypes in ibrutinib-treated CLL. Here immunoSEQ multiplex PCR was the method, and the copy in TCRdb shows in-frame clones only, minus some. Of about 140,000 clones detected, 60% to 85% appear once; the ten largest clones hold 25% to 30%. Here the sequenced sample was PBMCs, taken after 12 months of ibrutinib treatment. Receptor source: a human donor with chronic lymphocytic leukemia.

The V and J genes are TRBV28 and TRBJ2-7; D remains ambiguous. The CDR3 covers 15 residues. Germline assignment: CDR1 MDHEN and CDR2 SYDVKM. The V end lost 1 base, the J end lost 0 bases, and 10 bases lay between the germline ends. The CDR3 region has the DNA TGTGCCAGCAGTTTATACTCCCCGACCTCCTACGAGCAGTACTTC. Protein sequence: CASSLYSPTSYEQYF.

This chain joins TRBV18 and TRBJ2-2; TRBD1 agrees at 9 bases. CDR3 length: 16 amino acids. V lost 3 bases to trimming and J lost 5 bases; unmatched junction nucleotides: 7. The germline gives CDR1 KGHSH, CDR2 LQKENI. The CDR3 DNA reads TGTGCCAGCTCACCTCGCGTGACAGGGGGGACCGGGGAGCTGTTTTTT. Translating gives CASSPRVTGGTGELFF. The full variable domain, its missing parts supplied by reference TRBV18 and TRBJ2-2, is NAGVMQNPRHLVRRRGQEARLRCSPMKGHSHVYWYRQLPEEGLKFMVYLQKENIIDESGMPKERFSAEFPKEGPSILRIQQVVRGDSAAYFCASSPRVTGGTGELFFGEGSRLTVL.

The chain links TRBV7-2 to TRBJ2-1; D is unclear. Germline V lookup: CDR1 SGHTA, CDR2 FQGNSA. Trimming cost V 3 bases and J 1 base, with 7 bases left between them. The CDR3 runs 14 residues. Here the CDR3 reads CASSFVGSYNEQFF. CDR3 coding DNA: TGTGCCAGCAGCTTCGTGGGTTCCTACAATGAGCAGTTCTTC.

This rearrangement joins TRBV6-1 to TRBJ1-1; 7 nucleotides agree with TRBD1. V lost 7 bases to trimming and J lost 1 base; unmatched junction nucleotides: 3. The CDR3 sequence is 13 residues long. Germline CDR1 MNHNS, CDR2 SASEGT. In nucleotides, the CDR3 is TGTGCCAGCACGGGACAGAAGAACACTGAAGCTTTCTTT. Its protein is CASTGQKNTEAFF.

V gene TRBV7-9 combines with J gene TRBJ2-2; 7 bases map to TRBD2. V shed 3 bases, J shed 5 bases, and the junction held 9 bases outside the gene matches. This CDR3 has 16 residues. Germline CDR1 is SEHNR and CDR2 is FQNEAQ (reference sequence). The CDR3 DNA reads as TGTGCCAGCAGCTTTCTAGCGGAGGGGTTAACCGGGGAGCTGTTTTTT. Translating it yields CASSFLAEGLTGELFF.

V is TRBV11-3 and J is TRBJ2-7, with 13 positions matching TRBD2. The V gene end was trimmed by 0 bases and the J gene end by 1 base; junction bases not matched to a gene: 9. Germline V gene sequence: CDR1 SGHNT, CDR2 YENEEA. The CDR3 is 19 amino acids. The CDR3 spells CASSLEQGPGLAGSYEQYF. The CDR3 nucleotides read TGTGCCAGCAGCTTAGAGCAGGGGCCGGGACTAGCGGGGTCCTACGAGCAGTACTTC.

The genes are TRBV6-5 and TRBJ1-5; no clear D gene. Germline V CDR1 and CDR2: MNHEY, SVGAGI. Between the trimmed V and J ends, which lost 3 bases and 2 bases, there was a span of 11 bases. CDR3 length equals 15 residues. The CDR3 spells CASSYPPGGNQPQHF. CDR3 in DNA: TGTGCCAGCAGTTATCCGCCCGGGGGCAATCAGCCCCAGCATTTT.

This chain links TRBV13 with TRBJ2-7; D possibly matches TRBD1 or TRBD2 (5 bases each). The V end was cut by 0 bases, the J end by 3 bases, with 12 bases between. The CDR3 consists of 15 residues. Germline V gene sequence: CDR1 PRHDT, CDR2 FYEKMQ (reference sequence). The CDR3 protein is CASSLGPRGDYEQYF. CDR3 in DNA: TGTGCCAGCAGCTTAGGTCCAAGGGGAGACTACGAGCAGTACTTC.

V usage is TRBV5-1 and J usage is TRBJ2-3; TRBD2 matches 8 bases. Germline V gives CDR1 SGHRS, CDR2 YFSETQ. This CDR3 has 16 amino acids. V gave up 0 bases and J gave up 4 bases; unmatched junction bases: 7. CDR3 protein: CASSLAGGAVADTQYF. CDR3 bases: TGCGCCAGCAGCTTGGCCGGGGGGGCTGTGGCAGATACGCAGTATTTT.

The chain joins TRBV6-7 to TRBJ1-2; D may be TRBD1 (6 bases). TRBV6-7 is an ORF, with its function uncertain. The CDR3 has 12 residues. V shed 10 bases and J shed 7 bases, with 16 bases lying between them. This CDR3 reads CATKPGVCGYTF. DNA of the CDR3: TGTGCCACCAAACCAGGGGTCTGTGGCTACACCTTC.

The chain recombines TRBV30 with TRBJ1-4; D is possibly TRBD1 (5 bases). CDR3 length: 15 residues. The ends were cut back, 3 bases at V and 3 bases at J, with 14 bases in the middle. CDR1 GTSNPN and CDR2 SVGIG come from the germline V gene (reference sequence). The CDR3 here is CAWSHKDTSNEKLFF. The DNA of the CDR3 is TGTGCCTGGAGCCATAAGGACACCTCTAATGAAAAACTGTTTTTT.

J is TRBJ2-1 and V is TRBV4-2; 9 bases agree with TRBD2. V shed 4 bases and J 6 bases; nucleotides not matched to a gene: 7. This CDR3 region has 15 residues. Per the germline V gene, CDR1 is LGHNA and CDR2 is YNFKEQ. The CDR3: CASSPAGGPGNEQFF. DNA for the CDR3: TGTGCCAGCAGCCCGGCGGGAGGGCCGGGCAATGAGCAGTTCTTC.